This T cell receptor (beta chain) was captured by sequencing in a study of PD-1 blockade in classical Hodgkin lymphoma. General study results and limits: Although disease activity or prior therapy may be involved, causes of the repertoire differences remain undefined. Reports described newly diagnosed patients as having lower baseline TCR diversity than healthy donors.

CDR3 length: 15 residues. Germline V CDR1 and CDR2: WSHSY, SAAADI. About this clone: Its antigen is still unknown.

Time point given: newly diagnosed, previously untreated cHL patient sample. Researchers used newly diagnosed, untreated classical Hodgkin lymphoma PBMCs for comparison. Assay: immunoSEQ multiplex PCR; the TCRdb copy retains only in-frame clones and omits some. The top ten hold 3% to 5% of the sample, which has 17,000 or so clones, roughly 87% seen once. This TCR was recovered from a human donor with classical Hodgkin lymphoma. Sequenced: peripheral blood mononuclear cells (PBMCs). The J gene is TRBJ2-5, the V gene TRBV10-2, with D possibly being TRBD1 (5 bases). The J call may be mistaken, given a closer DNA end match to TRBJ2-7. For the CDR3, the DNA is TGCGCCAGCAGTGAAATCGACAGCTTATCCTACGAGCAGTACTTC. This gives the protein CASSEIDSLSYEQYF.